The TCR beta chain described here comes from a study of blood T cell repertoires in COVID-19. Germline CDR1 SGHRS, CDR2 YFSETQ. This CDR3 contains 13 residues. V lost 5 bases, J lost 0 bases, and 6 bases lay in between. Sequencing used immunoSEQ multiplex PCR; TCRdb keeps in-frame clones, though not all of them. The data show fewer than 300,000 clones, about 80% seen once. The chain recombines TRBV5-1 with TRBJ1-3; D is undetermined. The TCR originated in a person aged 65-85 years with COVID-19, enrolled during active disease. The sample comprised peripheral blood. The CDR3 region has the DNA TGCGCCAGCAGTAGTCTCTCTGGAAACACCATATATTTT. Its translation: CASSSLSGNTIYF.